Below, 14 T cell receptor beta chains from the same sample are listed, as sequenced in a study of T cell clonality in common variable immunodeficiency. Study results and caveats: Common variable immunodeficiency TCR beta sequences reportedly had fewer deletions and N-nucleotide insertions.

These receptors are not linked to any known antigen. The table came from immunoSEQ multiplex PCR; TCRdb's copy has only in-frame clones and leaves some out. The table lists around 13,000 clones, with no singletons. The sequenced sample consisted of peripheral blood mononuclear cells. The source is a human donor with common variable immunodeficiency.

This clone was counted between two and nine times. The read terminates 3 residues ahead of where the CDR3 ends, so the germline J gene completes it. The V gene is TRBV10-3, the J gene TRBJ2-1; a weak D match, TRBD2 (6 bases). Trimming cost V 2 bases and J 4 bases, with 6 bases left between them. This CDR3 has 13 amino acids. From germline, CDR1 is ENHRY and CDR2 SYGVKD. The CDR3 bases that were read are TGTGCCATCAGTGAGAGCGGGTACAATGAG. Translation: CAISESGYNE. The entire CDR3 is CAISESGYNEQFF.

This clone has just a few counts. The sequence runs out 3 residues before the end of the CDR3; the remainder is reconstructed from the germline J gene. The V call is TRBV19, the J call TRBJ2-7; D unresolved. CDR3 length equals 13 residues. V lost 1 base, J lost 3 bases, and 7 bases lay in between. Germline loops: CDR1 LNHDA, CDR2 SQIVND (reference sequence). CDR3 bases read: TGTGCCAGTAGTATAGTCCAAAACTACGAG. Translated, it gives CASSIVQNYE. The full CDR3 is CASSIVQNYEQYF.

This clone came up many times. The sequenced fragment ends 3 residues before the CDR3 boundary, so the rest is inferred from the germline J gene. The chain carries TRBV29-1 and TRBJ1-1; TRBD1 matches 11 bases. The CDR3 is made up of 14 amino acids. The junction had 3 bases not matched to a gene; V was cut back by 6 bases and J by 0 bases. The V gene's germline CDR1 is SQVTM and CDR2 ANQGSEA. CDR3 loop: CSVRDRGMNTEAFF. CDR3 bases read: TGCAGCGTGCGGGACAGGGGGATGAACACTGAA.

This clone is medium-sized. Sequencing ends 3 residues short of the CDR3 end; the germline J gene provides the rest. The V gene is TRBV20-1, the J gene TRBJ1-5; possible D gene TRBD1, 6 bases. This CDR3 has 15 residues. V shed 5 bases and J shed 0 bases, with 14 bases lying between them. CDR1 and CDR2 (germline): DFQATT, SNEGSKA (reference sequence). This chain's CDR3 is CSAVTGTGSNQPQHF. CDR3 DNA, as far as it was read: TGCAGTGCTGTAACAGGGACGGGTAGCAATCAGCCC.

This clone was seen a handful of times. With the read ending 3 residues before the CDR3 end, the germline J gene is used to fill in that end. The V gene is TRBV18, the J gene TRBJ2-1; a possible D gene is TRBD2 (5 bases). The germline gives CDR1 KGHSH, CDR2 LQKENI. Between the trimmed V and J ends, which lost 4 bases and 3 bases, there was a span of 10 bases. CDR3 length: 14 residues. The DNA read from the CDR3 is TGTGCCAGCTCACGGCTAGCAGACTACAATGAG. Translation gives CASSRLADYNE. The CDR3 in full is CASSRLADYNEQFF.

This clone has a handful of counts. Sequencing ends 3 residues short of the CDR3 end; the germline J gene provides the rest. This rearrangement joins TRBV6-1 to TRBJ2-3, with 10 bases fitting TRBD2. V lost 4 bases to trimming and J lost 3 bases; unmatched junction nucleotides: 4. This CDR3 is 15 amino acids long. Germline V gene sequence: CDR1 MNHNS, CDR2 SASEGT. CDR3 DNA (partial): TGTGCCAGCAGTGCCACTAGCGGGGCTACAGATACG. Its protein is CASSATSGATDT. The whole CDR3 region reads CASSATSGATDTQYF.

Turning to this clone: The read is 3 residues too short to cover the CDR3 end, so that end is filled in from the germline J gene. V and J are TRBV7-3 and TRBJ2-3; D might be TRBD2 (6 bases). V shed 5 bases and J shed 4 bases, with 16 bases lying between them. Germline CDR1 SGHTA, CDR2 FQGTGA. The CDR3 sequence is 15 residues long. The CDR3: CASSKGAGKADTQYF. The CDR3 DNA, read in part, is TGTGCCAGCAGCAAAGGTGCGGGAAAAGCAGATACG.

Within the sample, this clone is medium-sized. The missing CDR3 end, 3 residues past where the read stops, is filled in from the germline J gene. This chain connects TRBV15 to TRBJ2-5; 10 bases map to TRBD2. This CDR3 contains 16 residues. Germline V gives CDR1 LNHNV, CDR2 YYDKDF (reference sequence). Losses at the gene ends were 3 bases for V and 2 bases for J; bases not matched to a gene: 6. The sequenced CDR3 bases are TGTGCCACCAGCAGGTCGATAGCGGGGGGACAAGAGACC. Translation gives CATSRSIAGGQET. The CDR3 as a whole reads CATSRSIAGGQETQYF.

The table lists this clone with a few counts. Read data end 3 residues before the CDR3 end; the end is taken from the germline J gene. The rearrangement links TRBV7-9 to TRBJ1-2; 7 bases align to TRBD1. V shed 1 base, J shed 4 bases, and the junction held 6 bases outside the gene matches. Looked up from germline, CDR1 is SEHNR and CDR2 is FQNEAQ (reference sequence). CDR3 length: 15 amino acids. CDR3 bases read: TGTGCCAGCAGCTTAGACACAGGGGAGGGCTATGGC. Residues: CASSLDTGEGYG. The full CDR3 reads CASSLDTGEGYGYTF.

This clone was counted a few times. The read falls 3 residues short of the CDR3 end, and the missing part is taken from the germline J gene. The gene calls are TRBV7-2 and TRBJ2-3; 10 positions match TRBD1. V lost 5 bases to trimming and J lost 3 bases; unmatched junction nucleotides: 2. Germline-derived CDR1 and CDR2 are SGHTA and FQGNSA. The CDR3 runs to 14 residues. The CDR3 spells CASSRDRGTDTQYF. The CDR3 DNA, read in part, is TGTGCCAGCAGCCGGGACAGGGGAACAGATACG.

This clone has more than one count but fewer than ten. The read ends 3 residues shy of where the CDR3 ends; the end is completed using the germline J gene. This sequence joins TRBV7-8 and TRBJ2-5, with a weak D call TRBD1 (7 bases). This CDR3 has 14 residues. V dropped 1 base and J dropped 5 bases, with 11 bases sitting between them. Germline CDR1 SGHVS, CDR2 FQNEAQ. The CDR3 bases that were read are TGTGCCAGCAGCTTAGTCCCAGGGGGGGAGACC. Its protein is CASSLVPGGET. In full, the CDR3 reads CASSLVPGGETQYF.

This clone was seen a handful of times. The read ends 3 residues before the CDR3 terminus; that terminus is restored from the germline J gene. The rearrangement joins TRBV6-2 or TRBV6-3 to TRBJ1-4; possibly TRBD1 for D (5 bases). Germline V gives CDR1 MNHEY, CDR2 SVGEGT. With 6 bases removed from V and 0 bases from J, the gap between germline ends came to 8 bases. CDR3 length: 14 amino acids. The CDR3 is CASSKGATNEKLFF. Partial CDR3 DNA: TGTGCCAGCAGCAAAGGGGCAACTAATGAAAAA.

In its sample, this clone was seen a few times. The sequenced fragment ends 3 residues before the CDR3 boundary, so the rest is inferred from the germline J gene. The rearrangement uses TRBV2 and TRBJ1-5; no reliable D call. This CDR3 is 18 amino acids long. The V gene's germline CDR1 is SNHLY and CDR2 FYNNEI. Trimming took off 8 bases at V and 0 bases at J, with 23 bases between the two ends. The covered CDR3 bases are TGTGCCAGCGGTTTCTTCGGCAGCGATACATATAGCAATCAGCCC. This codes for CASGFFGSDTYSNQP. The whole CDR3 protein is CASGFFGSDTYSNQPQHF.

Turning to this clone: The CDR3 is cut off 3 residues early in the read; its end comes from the germline J gene. The V gene is TRBV7-9, the J gene TRBJ2-7; the D gene is possibly TRBD2 (7 bases). CDR1 and CDR2 from the germline V gene are SEHNR and FQNEAQ (reference sequence). The V and J ends lost 2 bases and 5 bases respectively, with 13 bases between them. There are 14 residues in the CDR3. CDR3 sequence reads: CASSLRGTNHEQYF. The part of the CDR3 DNA that was read is TGTGCCAGCAGCTTAAGGGGGACTAACCACGAG.